The T cell receptor (beta chain) described here comes from a study of T cell responses to AZD1222 COVID-19 vaccine. Concerning this clone itself: Antigen unknown.

This CDR3 contains 13 residues. The V and J ends lost 1 base and 5 bases respectively, with 9 bases between them. Germline CDR1 SEHNR, CDR2 FQNEAQ (reference sequence). Some clones are missing from TCRdb's copy, which holds only in-frame ones; the method was immunoSEQ multiplex PCR. The sample lists about 99,000 clones, 80% to 95% occurring once. Findings and limits, study-wide: In all cases, repertoires were sampled only after the peak T cell response.

This chain connects TRBV7-9 to TRBJ2-7; D is unclear. The source is an adult who received the AZD1222 COVID-19 vaccine. Sequenced here: peripheral blood, sampled 28 days after the second AZD1222 dose. Here the CDR3 reads CASSLGSGNEQYF. The CDR3 nucleotides read TGTGCCAGCAGCTTAGGGTCTGGCAACGAGCAGTACTTC.